This T cell receptor (beta chain) was captured in a study of T cells in Graves' hyperthyroidism and ophthalmopathy. Notes on the study in general: Most thyroid clonotypes that were expanded above 0.001 also turned up in blood.

CDR1 SNHLY and CDR2 FYNNEI come from the germline V gene. The V and J ends lost 2 bases and 5 bases, in that order; junction bases with no gene match: 7. The CDR3 totals 17 residues. The investigators amplified TCR beta CDR3 regions from RNA transcripts. The HTBI primer set was used in a first-round RT-PCR of the TCR CDR3. TCRdb reprocessed the multiplex PCR reads via MiXCR and lists one record per CDR3 protein. The data show approximately 400,000 distinct CDR3 sequences, with around a sixth seen just once and roughly 7.7% held by the top ten. This clonotype was found many times. Its antigen is unidentified. Diagnosis relied on clinical symptoms, serum thyroxine and TRAb, thyroid ultrasound and orbital computed tomography.

This sequence was found in a woman aged 18-30 years with Graves' hyperthyroidism. Sample: blood. The chain combines TRBV2 with TRBJ2-5; 14 bases match TRBD2. The CDR3 sequence is CASSESWTSGGYETQYF. DNA of the CDR3: TGTGCCAGCAGTGAATCTTGGACTAGCGGGGGGTATGAGACCCAGTACTTC.